Following are 19 T cell receptor beta chains from one sample sequenced in a study of regulatory T cells in long-lasting Graves disease. From PBMCs, RNA was extracted and then used to make the TCR library. Each CDR3 protein is one row after TCRdb ran MiXCR on the reads. The table records approximately 1,300 distinct CDR3 sequences, about half of them present only once. Sample: peripheral blood mononuclear cells (PBMCs), taken with antithyroid drug treatment, in newly diagnosed or persistent Graves disease (not recorded which). These receptors originate from a female donor with Graves disease.

Written as DNA, the CDR3 is TGTGCCACGGGGTCTTATGGGCGGAGGCGCACAGATACGCAGTATTTT. This codes for CATGSYGRRRTDTQYF. The V gene is TRBV28, the J gene TRBJ2-3, with D possibly matching TRBD2 (5 bases). Germline CDR1 and CDR2: MDHEN and SYDVKM. CDR3 length equals 16 residues. V was pared by 10 bases and J by 1 base, with 21 bases between.

The chain recombines TRBV12-3 or TRBV12-4 with TRBJ2-1; the match to TRBD2 covers 7 bases. The CDR3 consists of 16 residues. The V and J ends lost 1 base and 4 bases, in that order; junction bases with no gene match: 7. The CDR3 coding sequence is TGTGCCAGCAGTTTAGTGGCCTCTAGCGGTTACAATGAGCAGTTCTTC. Amino acid sequence: CASSLVASSGYNEQFF.

This clonotype was counted a few times. The chain employs TRBV20-1 and TRBJ2-1, with D uncertain. This CDR3 region has 13 residues. Trimming left V 1 base short and J 8 bases short, with 12 bases between. The germline gives CDR1 DFQATT, CDR2 SNEGSKA (reference sequence). CDR3 sequence: CSARVPRVYEQFF. As DNA, the CDR3 is TGCAGTGCTAGAGTTCCTAGAGTCTATGAGCAGTTCTTC.

V and J are TRBV11-1 and TRBJ2-1; 9 positions agree with TRBD2. Germline V gives CDR1 SGHAT, CDR2 FQDESV (reference sequence). V dropped 5 bases and J dropped 13; count of bases not matched to a gene: 6. CDR3 size: 12 residues. This CDR3 is CASSLRTSVQFF. The DNA of the CDR3 is TGTGCCAGCAGCCTAAGGACTAGCGTTCAGTTCTTC. Full variable domain (remainder filled in from reference TRBV11-1 and TRBJ2-1): EAEVAQSPRYKITEKSQAVAFWCDPISGHATLYWYRQILGQGPELLVQFQDESVVDDSQLPKDRFSAERLKGVDSTLKIQPAELGDSAMYLCASSLRTSVQFFGPGTRLTVL.

This chain links TRBV7-2 with TRBJ2-5; 9 bases are a match to TRBD1. Per the germline V gene, CDR1 is SGHTA and CDR2 is FQGNSA. V dropped 1 base and J dropped 5; count of bases not matched to a gene: 5. This CDR3 comprises 15 residues. The CDR3: CASSLEQGAFETQYF. Written as DNA, the CDR3 is TGTGCCAGCAGCTTAGAACAGGGGGCCTTCGAGACCCAGTACTTC.

The chain links TRBV28 to TRBJ2-5; TRBD1 agrees at 7 bases. V was pared by 9 bases and J by 2 bases, with 3 bases of the junction left unmatched. The CDR3 covers 12 residues. From germline, CDR1 is MDHEN and CDR2 SYDVKM. The CDR3 sequence is CASSQGQETQYF. In DNA form, the CDR3 reads TGTGCCAGTTCACAGGGGCAAGAGACCCAGTACTTC.

The CDR3 DNA sequence: TGTGCCAGCTCCGAGTACAGGGAAATGTACACTGAAGCTTTCTTT. Its protein product is CASSEYREMYTEAFF. The gene calls are TRBV12-3 or TRBV12-4 and TRBJ1-1, with a possible D match to TRBD1 (6 bases). The CDR3 extends over 15 amino acids. Trimming took 8 bases from V and 3 from J, leaving 19 bases between them.

This clonotype came up a few times. This chain connects TRBV6-2 or TRBV6-3 to TRBJ2-3; TRBD2 aligns across 13 bases. In germline, CDR1 is MNHEY, CDR2 SVGEGT. The V and J ends lost 7 bases and 0 bases, in that order; junction bases with no gene match: 19. This CDR3 region has 21 residues. For the CDR3, the DNA is TGTGCCAGCACCCGCCCCCCCGGACTAGCGGGAGATGGAACTAGCACAGATACGCAGTATTTT. It specifies CASTRPPGLAGDGTSTDTQYF.

The chain combines TRBV7-2 with TRBJ2-1; TRBD2 aligns across 15 bases. V shed 4 bases and J 8 bases; nucleotides not matched to a gene: 3. This CDR3 is built from 15 residues. Germline CDR1 SGHTA, CDR2 FQGNSA. The CDR3 protein is CASSSGLAGGYEQFF. CDR3 DNA sequence: TGTGCCAGCAGCTCGGGACTAGCGGGAGGCTATGAGCAGTTCTTC.

This sequence joins TRBV20-1 and TRBJ2-3; TRBD2 might be the D (5 bases). CDR1 is DFQATT, CDR2 SNEGSKA, per germline (reference sequence). V lost 5 bases and J 3 bases, leaving 9 bases between the germline ends. The CDR3 is 12 amino acids. This chain's CDR3 is CSALTSTDTQYF. The CDR3 DNA follows: TGCAGTGCTCTTACTAGTACAGATACGCAGTATTTT.

This clonotype was observed a handful of times. The V call is TRBV7-8, the J call TRBJ1-5; D remains ambiguous. There are 15 residues in the CDR3. V was cut by 2 bases and J by 1 base, with 9 bases left in between. CDR1 and CDR2 from the germline V gene are SGHVS and FQNEAQ. The CDR3 sequence is CASSLRALSNQPQHF. The CDR3 nucleotides are TGTGCCAGCAGCTTACGGGCGTTGAGCAATCAGCCCCAGCATTTT.

This chain uses TRBV6-6 with TRBJ1-5; TRBD1 aligns across 10 bases. CDR3 length equals 20 residues. Trimming cost V 2 bases and J 0 bases; bases outside gene matches: 13. Germline V gene sequence: CDR1 MNHNY, CDR2 SVGAGI (reference sequence). This CDR3 reads CASSYPQGQGLSISNQPQHF. The DNA of the CDR3 is TGTGCCAGCAGTTACCCTCAGGGACAGGGGCTTTCCATTAGCAATCAGCCCCAGCATTTT.

There are a few counts of this clonotype. The V call is TRBV28, the J call TRBJ1-5; D is uncertain. The CDR3 consists of 12 residues. V was shortened by 4 bases and J by 4 bases, with 5 bases between the two germline ends. The V gene's germline CDR1 is MDHEN and CDR2 SYDVKM. DNA of the CDR3: TGTGCCAGCAGTTCCCCTAATCAGCCCCAGCATTTT. This sequence encodes CASSSPNQPQHF.

The chain combines TRBV28 with TRBJ2-6; D could derive from TRBD1 or TRBD2 (5 bases each). CDR1 is MDHEN and CDR2 is SYDVKM in the germline V gene. The CDR3 is made up of 16 amino acids. The ends were cut back, 8 bases at V and 0 bases at J, with 14 bases in the middle. CDR3 DNA: TGTGCCAGCGGGGGAAGCAGAAACTCTGGGGCCAACGTCCTGACTTTC. It is translated as CASGGSRNSGANVLTF.

This clonotype was counted a single time. The rearrangement joins TRBV6-1 to TRBJ2-1; unclear D gene. Germline loops: CDR1 MNHNS, CDR2 SASEGT. This CDR3 has 11 residues. Trimming cost V 6 bases and J 6 bases, with 6 bases left between them. The DNA for the CDR3 is TGTGCCAGCAGCTGGGGCAATGAGCAGTTCTTC. Translated: CASSWGNEQFF.

This chain connects TRBV5-1 to TRBJ2-7; TRBD1 matches 7 bases. Germline CDR1 and CDR2: SGHRS and YFSETQ. V was clipped by 4 bases and J by 0 bases; unmatched bases: 10. There are 16 residues in the CDR3. CDR3 loop: CASSPEQGLASYEQYF. CDR3 DNA sequence: TGCGCCAGCAGCCCGGAACAGGGGCTGGCCTCCTACGAGCAGTACTTC.

This clonotype was seen a handful of times. J is TRBJ1-5 and V is TRBV14, with unresolved D. Germline V gene data show CDR1 as SGHDN and CDR2 as FVKESK. The CDR3 consists of 13 residues. V shed 4 bases and J shed 1 base, with 5 bases lying between them. The CDR3 here is CASSRNSNQPQHF. DNA for the CDR3: TGTGCCAGCAGCCGGAACAGCAATCAGCCCCAGCATTTT. The full variable domain, its missing parts supplied by reference TRBV14 and TRBJ1-5, is EAGVTQFPSHSVIEKGQTVTLRCDPISGHDNLYWYRRVMGKEIKFLLHFVKESKQDESGMPNNRFLAERTGGTYSTLKVQPAELEDSGVYFCASSRNSNQPQHFGDGTRLSIL.

This clonotype was detected only a few times. The CDR3, as DNA: TGCAGTGCTAGAGATCGGGCTAGCGGGAGCACCTACGAGCAGTACTTC. Translating it yields CSARDRASGSTYEQYF. The rearrangement links TRBV20-1 to TRBJ2-7; TRBD2 matches at 10 bases. Germline trimming cut 0 bases from V and 2 bases from J; bases unmatched to any gene: 7. Germline CDR1 reads DFQATT; CDR2 reads SNEGSKA (reference sequence). The CDR3 is 16 amino acids.

The chain carries TRBV28 and TRBJ2-2; no clear D. CDR3 length: 14 amino acids. V lost 2 bases, J lost 1 base, and 5 bases lay in between. CDR1 and CDR2 (germline): MDHEN, SYDVKM. CDR3 sequence reads: CASSLGRNTGELFF. The DNA of the CDR3 is TGTGCCAGCAGTTTAGGACGGAACACCGGGGAGCTGTTTTTT.